This is a list of T cell receptor beta chains from one sample in a study of T cell repertoires in cytomegalovirus infection. TCRdb passed the reads through MiXCR, listing each CDR3 protein once. Of about 490,000 distinct CDR3 sequences listed, approximately 25% are singletons. Sequences were obtained from PBMCs. The origin of the receptors is a human donor in good health (CMV status not recorded). Some clones in this sample may be carry-over from other donors' samples. CDR3s include the opening cysteine and the closing phenylalanine or tryptophan. Only part of the rows carry a size: once, few, many, or a class if the clone is expanded.

j_call,v_call,clone_size,cdr3_aa
TRBJ2-6,TRBV7-2,many,CASSRLSGANVLTF
TRBJ2-2,TRBV29-1,.,CSATTGGANTGELFF
TRBJ1-1,TRBV5-1,few,CASSSGPGKAFF
TRBJ2-5,TRBV7-8,few,CASSQTSGSRKTQYF
TRBJ2-4,TRBV7-2,few,CASSSMSRMGDIQYF
TRBJ1-1,TRBV19,.,CASSLRGLFNTEAFF
TRBJ2-5,TRBV7-2,many,CASRGNWKETQYF
TRBJ2-5,TRBV7-2,.,CASSPYGGETQYF
TRBJ2-1,TRBV6-1,.,CASRRLAGGMSSYNEQFF
TRBJ2-2,TRBV5-6,many,CASIFTGELFF
TRBJ1-5,TRBV19,.,CASSIKRTGSKTSWGNQPQHF
TRBJ2-3,TRBV5-6,few,CASSPIAGGTDTQYF
TRBJ1-2,TRBV6-2/TRBV6-3,.,CASSHDRVVQDYTF
TRBJ2-7,TRBV4-1,.,CASSQEEGSGAYEQYF
TRBJ2-3,TRBV7-2,.,CASSFIQGSTDTQYF
TRBJ1-5,TRBV6-1,many,CASRPGHYSNQPQHF
TRBJ2-7,TRBV4-3,.,CASSPGTGVDYEQYF
TRBJ2-5,TRBV11-3,few,CASSPPAGVAETQYF
TRBJ1-3,TRBV10-3,once,CAIREGPGNTIYF
TRBJ2-3,TRBV11-2,.,CASSLGLATRDTQYF
TRBJ1-1,TRBV7-2,many,CASSLGLGQGRQAFF
TRBJ2-1,TRBV7-3,many,CASSPQGLAGYNEQFF
TRBJ2-1,TRBV7-2,many,CASSLVGGRVENEQFF
TRBJ2-7,TRBV28,.,CASSSSTGVYEQYF
TRBJ2-7,TRBV20-1,once,CSARERNRTGTLIYEQYF
TRBJ2-7,TRBV7-6,.,CASSDRGGAYEQYF
TRBJ2-7,TRBV6-2/TRBV6-3,many,CASSFLDGTVYEQYF
TRBJ2-1,TRBV7-2,.,CASSLLAGRSDEQFF